This T cell receptor beta chain appears in the sequencing data of a study of cytomegalovirus exposure and HLA in healthy donors (dated by TCRdb to about 2017). Some background on the complete study: An earlier analysis of roughly 610 of the donors reported 250 to 300 Gb of sequence data and some 110 million unique TCR beta sequences obtained from 150 million to 200 million T cells. About 330 gigabases of sequencing data and approximately 92 million unique TCR sequences made up an early release that covered approximately 700 HLA-typed donors. Of the roughly 400 genotyped donors, roughly 76% were placed in the genetic ancestry cluster associated with self-reported Caucasian donors. The aim of the study was to test whether cataloging public T cell receptors could identify signatures of past pathogen exposure. The study used immunosequencing to profile the T cell repertoires of several hundred subjects and linked those repertoires to cytomegalovirus serostatus. A separate validation cohort of over a hundred different subjects was used in addition to the approximately 700-subject first cohort. To predict cytomegalovirus infection status, the study brought together high-throughput TCR immunosequencing, statistical association of individual TCRs with disease status, and machine learning. In a later analysis, previously published TCR beta repertoires from 550 to 750 donors were re-analyzed and high-resolution HLA genotyping was added so that TCR occurrence patterns could be studied. In the later analysis, no new phenotypic data were used to find candidate immune exposures; instead, reliance was placed on TCR beta sequences and their occurrence across donors. An earlier analysis of 587 of the donors used high-throughput TCR beta sequencing to judge whether each TCR beta V gene segment behaved as functional or pseudogenic. Alongside the repertoire data, information on donor age, sex, ethnicity and CMV serostatus was compiled. Genome-wide SNP genotypes for about 55% of the roughly 670 donors were used in a later genetic analysis, which treated that subset as a discovery cohort. All discovery cohort repertoires had been generated on a single sequencing platform. HLA typing covered class I and class II loci at four-digit resolution. Typing coverage differed by locus: A, B, C, DRB1 and DQB1 were typed in roughly 620-630 donors, DQA1 in about 550, DPA1 in over 600, and DPB1 in just under 490. Roughly 5 DR-DQ haplotypes were handled as single units for association and clustering, since linkage in the cohort was strong. On average, roughly 240,000 unique TCR beta nucleotide sequences were sequenced per donor among some 420 genotyped donors of the cohort, with about 17% of those sequences being non-productive. Broad study findings and their caveats: When HLA alleles, especially DR and DQ, strongly co-occurred, TCR associations were difficult to assign to individual alleles. A further reported finding was that TCR beta sequences accurately predicted the HLA-A and HLA-B alleles for most subjects in the first cohort. Compared with equally common non-associated chains, HLA-associated TCR beta chains in a later analysis were more clonally expanded and had lower generation probabilities. A later genetic analysis associated a missense DCLRE1C variant with V-gene and J-gene trimming of TCR beta chains, and an independent cohort replicated the association. Specific HLA alleles were associated with more than 15,000 TCR beta sequences at a false discovery rate of 0.05 in a later analysis. A total of some 180 TCR beta chains were listed by the study as associated with cytomegalovirus. Correlated functional status among segregating V segments might be attributable to linkage disequilibrium, but an unknown experimental factor could not be ruled out. According to the authors, the approach could potentially be generalized to other disease states and immunological phenotypes. In an earlier analysis of over 550 of the donors, most TCR beta V segments were observed in productive rearrangements about 87% or about 30% of the time, broadly matching IMGT annotations. The presence/absence analyses assumed that sequencing depth was roughly uniform across donors, and that assumption may not be true. The only immune exposure information available for the cohort was CMV serostatus. According to a later analysis, TCR association rates differed among HLA loci, with DRB1 alleles showing the most associated TCRs and HLA-C alleles showing the fewest. According to a later analysis, most CMV-associated TCR beta chains appeared to be HLA-restricted, and the HLA associations seemed to be driven largely by CMV exposure. Across donors, most TCR sequences were observed very rarely, whereas some public TCRs were present in many individuals. A cluster of highly shared sequence variants was judged likely to represent a technical artifact of the sequencing pipeline. Because HLA typing was missing for some donors at each locus, association tests included only the typed subset. In a later analysis, several top co-occurrence clusters were reported to appear linked to parvovirus B19, influenza, CMV and Epstein-Barr virus. The classifier was reported to diagnose cytomegalovirus status with high specificity and sensitivity in both the original cohort and the validation cohort. Three of the identified cytomegalovirus-associated TCR beta chains were confirmed in vitro to be specific for cytomegalovirus antigens. In a later genetic analysis, fewer N-insertions in productive TCRs were reported among donors in an Asian-associated ancestry cluster than the approximately 630-donor mean. Because the 87-base-pair reads could not distinguish some IMGT-functional V segments, including TRBV6-2 and TRBV6-3, those segments were excluded. This cohort had only TCR beta chains sequenced, and the lack of alpha or paired-chain data limited which features could be detected. The earlier analysis of some 540 of the donors excluded 15 to 20 rarely observed V segments, including chromosome 9 orphons, because counts were too low.

Preparation of the library involved the immunoSEQ multiplex PCR assay. The multiplex PCR relied on a mix of 60 forward primers for TCR Vbeta segments and 13 reverse primers for TCR Jbeta segments. The CDR3 region of rearranged TCR beta genes was amplified from genomic DNA by a multiplex PCR assay. The amplified TCR beta libraries were sequenced on the Illumina HiSeq System as 87-base-pair reads. Turning to the authors' computational methods: In a later analysis, tens of millions of unique TCR beta chains were counted across the approximately 640 repertoires, and approximately 9.9 million of these chains were shared by at least two donors. A nearest-neighbor algorithm error-corrected the raw reads and collapsed the reads into unique sequences, merging closely related sequences to remove PCR and sequencing errors. CDR3 sequences were aligned to IMGT reference sequences to assign V, D and J gene segments. For a sequence to be retained, at least a six-nucleotide match to both a V gene segment and a J gene segment was required. Rearrangements were classified as productive when the CDR3 lacked stop codons and remained in frame with V and J, and all other rearrangements were classified as non-productive. CDR3 was defined according to IMGT convention as the region running from the second conserved V-encoded cysteine to the conserved J-encoded phenylalanine. The earlier analysis of about 590 of the donors excluded sequences that lacked an unambiguous match to a single V gene segment. An earlier analysis of fewer than 750 of the donors classified V segments as functional when productive rearrangements were above 56.7% and as segregating when the standard deviation between donors was above 5%. To diagnose cytomegalovirus status from the catalog of TCR beta chain sequences, a statistical classification framework was built. In a later analysis, TCR nucleotide sequences were compared against IMGT/GENE-DB human TR gene sequences so that V and J genes could be assigned. In a later analysis, CDR3 sequences and most-parsimonious VDJ recombination scenarios were assigned using the TCRdist pipeline. In a later analysis, each TCR beta chain was defined by its CDR3 amino acid sequence together with its V-gene family, and reads lacking a unique V-gene family were excluded. To address suspected cross-contamination and a sequencing artifact, a later analysis removed around 600 highly shared, low-generation-probability nucleotide sequences. For each public chain, a later analysis derived a clonal expansion index from normalized ranks of inferred template counts within each repertoire. A later analysis computed generation probabilities with a VDJ recombination model fitted to out-of-frame rearrangements, and checked the results against IGoR. Hypergeometric tests were used in a later analysis to score TCR-TCR, TCR-HLA and TCR-CMV co-occurrence, with a repertoire-size bias correction applied to the TCR pairs. To estimate false discovery rates, a later analysis permuted the HLA or CMV assignments 20 times. In a later analysis, co-occurring TCRs were grouped using DBSCAN, with TCRdist sequence similarity added in when clustering inside HLA-allele-positive subsets. For co-occurrence clustering, repertoires with fewer than 30,000 or more than 120,000 public chains were excluded, along with four to six repertoires with anomalous nucleotide sharing. Imported from immuneACCESS, the table was reduced by TCRdb to in-frame sequences with V and J called. These copies leave out some clones; in studies compared against another copy, an unresolved V gene accounts for under half, and the cause of the remainder is not known. V and J calls and clone size are as listed in that table; D and trimming were resolved from the DNA. A total of more than 95,000 clones appear in this sample, about four fifths of them only once. The ten largest clones represent around 4.3% of the sample.

This clone showed up just a few times. No cognate antigen has been identified for it. Qualities for individual bases were not recorded, and no much larger clone is one base off. The cohort was made up of under 800 healthy bone marrow donors. All cohort members were sampled while nominally healthy, although unrecorded immune exposures were likely present. The donor tested CMV seropositive and was one of the 289 seropositive cohort members. A peripheral blood sample was collected from each donor, and TCR beta sequencing was performed on peripheral blood mononuclear cells. Genomic DNA was extracted from the blood cell samples with the Qiagen DNeasy Blood Extraction Kit. Measured from the cysteine to the phenylalanine, the CDR3 is 13 residues long. The CDR3 DNA has 39 bases and is translated from base 1. According to the germline V gene (reference sequence), CDR1 reads LNHDA and CDR2 reads SQIVND. V is clipped by 7 bases and J by 10 bases, and the sequence between their germline boundaries is 16 bases long.

The TCR was taken from a man aged 30-40 years in good health and CMV-seropositive. The sequenced sample consisted of PBMCs. In this chain, TRBV19 is recombined with TRBJ1-4; the D gene lacks a confident call. The DNA sequence reads TGTGCCAGTAATGTTGGGCAGGTCGGAAAACTGTTTTTT. Translated, this gives CASNVGQVGKLFF. The CDR3 plus the reference TRBV19 and TRBJ1-4 genes for the other parts give the full variable domain: DGGITQSPKYLFRKEGQNVTLSCEQNLNHDAMYWYRQDPGQGLRLIYYSQIVNDFQKGDIAEGYSVSREKKESFPLTVTSAQKNPTAFYLCASNVGQVGKLFFGSGTQLSVL.